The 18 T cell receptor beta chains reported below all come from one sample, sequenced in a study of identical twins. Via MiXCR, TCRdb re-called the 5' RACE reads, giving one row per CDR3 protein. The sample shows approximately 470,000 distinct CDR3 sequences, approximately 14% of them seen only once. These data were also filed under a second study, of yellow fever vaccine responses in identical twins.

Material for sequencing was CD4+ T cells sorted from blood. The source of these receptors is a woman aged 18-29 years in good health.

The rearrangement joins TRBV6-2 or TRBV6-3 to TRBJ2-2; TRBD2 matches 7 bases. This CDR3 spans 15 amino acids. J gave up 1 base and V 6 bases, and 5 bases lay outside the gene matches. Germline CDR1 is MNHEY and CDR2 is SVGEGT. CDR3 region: CASRSGLVNTGELFF. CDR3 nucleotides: TGTGCCAGCAGGAGCGGACTAGTGAACACCGGGGAGCTGTTTTTT.

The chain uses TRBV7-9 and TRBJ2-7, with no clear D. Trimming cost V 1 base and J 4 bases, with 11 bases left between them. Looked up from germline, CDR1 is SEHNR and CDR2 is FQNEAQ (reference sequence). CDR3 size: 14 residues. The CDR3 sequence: CASSLDATLYEQYF. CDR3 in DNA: TGTGCCAGCAGCTTAGATGCGACTTTATACGAGCAGTACTTC.

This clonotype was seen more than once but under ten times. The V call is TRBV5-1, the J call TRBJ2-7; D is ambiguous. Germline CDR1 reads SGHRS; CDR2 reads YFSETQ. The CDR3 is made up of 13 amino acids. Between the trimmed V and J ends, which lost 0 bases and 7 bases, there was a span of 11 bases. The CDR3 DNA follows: TGCGCCAGCAGCTTGGACCCTAGGAGTGAGCAGTACTTC. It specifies CASSLDPRSEQYF.

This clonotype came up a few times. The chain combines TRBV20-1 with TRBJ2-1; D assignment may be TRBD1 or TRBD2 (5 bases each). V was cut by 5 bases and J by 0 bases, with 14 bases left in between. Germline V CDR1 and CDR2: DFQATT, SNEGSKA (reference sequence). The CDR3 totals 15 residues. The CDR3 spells CSAHTGLSSYNEQFF. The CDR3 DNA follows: TGCAGTGCTCACACGGGGCTAAGCTCCTACAATGAGCAGTTCTTC.

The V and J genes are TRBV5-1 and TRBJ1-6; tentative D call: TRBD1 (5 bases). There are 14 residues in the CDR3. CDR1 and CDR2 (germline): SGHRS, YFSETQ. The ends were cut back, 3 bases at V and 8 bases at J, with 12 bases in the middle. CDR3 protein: CASSSGTWDSPLHF. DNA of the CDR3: TGCGCCAGCAGCTCCGGGACCTGGGATTCACCCCTCCACTTT.

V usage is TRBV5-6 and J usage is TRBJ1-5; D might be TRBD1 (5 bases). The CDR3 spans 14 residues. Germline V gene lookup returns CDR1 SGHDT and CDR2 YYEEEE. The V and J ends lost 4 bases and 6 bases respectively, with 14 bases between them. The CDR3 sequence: CASSLRTPTQPQHF. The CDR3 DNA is TGTGCCAGCAGCCTACGGACACCCACTCAGCCCCAGCATTTT.

CDR3 amino acids: CASSGLAGYTDTQYF. The CDR3 DNA sequence: TGTGCCAGCAGTGGACTAGCGGGATACACAGATACGCAGTATTTT. The chain uses TRBV25-1 and TRBJ2-3; 11 bases match TRBD2. The CDR3 length is 15 residues. Trimming removed 4 bases from V and 2 bases from J; junction bases left unmatched: 2. Germline CDR1 is MGHDK and CDR2 is SYGVNS.

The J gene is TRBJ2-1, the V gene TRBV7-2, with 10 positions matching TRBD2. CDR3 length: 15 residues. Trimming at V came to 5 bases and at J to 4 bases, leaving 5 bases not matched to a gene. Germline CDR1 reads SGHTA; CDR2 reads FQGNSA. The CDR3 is CASSTGTSVYNEQFF. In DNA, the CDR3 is TGTGCCAGCAGCACCGGGACTAGCGTGTACAATGAGCAGTTCTTC.

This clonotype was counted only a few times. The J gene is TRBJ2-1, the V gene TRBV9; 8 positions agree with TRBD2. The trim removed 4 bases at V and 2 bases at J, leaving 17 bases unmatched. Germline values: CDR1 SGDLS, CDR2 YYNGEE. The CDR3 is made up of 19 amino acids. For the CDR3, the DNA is TGTGCCAGCAGCCGCTACCTAGGGAGTAGCGGGGCTGCCTACAATGAGCAGTTCTTC. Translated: CASSRYLGSSGAAYNEQFF. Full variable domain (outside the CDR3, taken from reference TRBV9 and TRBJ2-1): DSGVTQTPKHLITATGQRVTLRCSPRSGDLSVYWYQQSLDQGLQFLIQYYNGEERAKGNILERFSAQQFPDLHSELNLSSLELGDSALYFCASSRYLGSSGAAYNEQFFGPGTRLTVL.

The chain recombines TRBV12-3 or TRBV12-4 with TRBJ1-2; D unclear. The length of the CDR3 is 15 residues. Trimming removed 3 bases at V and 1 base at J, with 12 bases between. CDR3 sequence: CASSLTPINNYGYTF. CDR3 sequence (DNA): TGTGCCAGCAGTTTGACACCGATTAATAACTATGGCTACACCTTC.

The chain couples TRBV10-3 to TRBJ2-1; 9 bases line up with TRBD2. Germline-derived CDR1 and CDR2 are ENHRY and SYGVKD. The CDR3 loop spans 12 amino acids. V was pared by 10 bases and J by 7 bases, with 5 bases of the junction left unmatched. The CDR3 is CATRTSVNEQFF. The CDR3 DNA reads TGTGCCACCAGGACTAGCGTTAATGAGCAGTTCTTC.

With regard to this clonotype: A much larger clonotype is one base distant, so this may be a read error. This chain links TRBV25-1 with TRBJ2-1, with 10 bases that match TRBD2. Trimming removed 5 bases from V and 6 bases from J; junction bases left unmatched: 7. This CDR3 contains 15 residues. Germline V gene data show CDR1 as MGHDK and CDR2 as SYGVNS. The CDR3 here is CASSTTSGVLNEQFF. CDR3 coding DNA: TGTGCCAGCAGTACAACTAGCGGGGTACTCAATGAGCAGTTCTTC.

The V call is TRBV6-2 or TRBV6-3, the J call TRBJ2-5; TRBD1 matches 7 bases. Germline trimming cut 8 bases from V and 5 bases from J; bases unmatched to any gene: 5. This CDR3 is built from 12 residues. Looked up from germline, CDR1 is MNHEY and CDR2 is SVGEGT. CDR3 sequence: CASGQAPETQYF. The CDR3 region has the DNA TGTGCCAGCGGACAGGCCCCGGAGACCCAGTACTTC.

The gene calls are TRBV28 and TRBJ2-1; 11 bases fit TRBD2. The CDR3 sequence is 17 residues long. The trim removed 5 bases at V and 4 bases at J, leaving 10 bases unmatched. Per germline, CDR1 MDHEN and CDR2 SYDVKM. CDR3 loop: CASSEVTSGNLYNEQFF. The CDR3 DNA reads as TGTGCCAGCAGTGAGGTGACTAGCGGGAATTTATACAATGAGCAGTTCTTC.

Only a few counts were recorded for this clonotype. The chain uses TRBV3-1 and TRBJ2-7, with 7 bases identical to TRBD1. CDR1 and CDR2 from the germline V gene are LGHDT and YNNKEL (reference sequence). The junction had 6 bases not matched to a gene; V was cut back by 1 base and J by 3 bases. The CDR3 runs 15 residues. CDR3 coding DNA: TGTGCCAGCAGCCAAGCGAGTAGGGGGCTCTACGAGCAGTACTTC. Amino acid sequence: CASSQASRGLYEQYF.

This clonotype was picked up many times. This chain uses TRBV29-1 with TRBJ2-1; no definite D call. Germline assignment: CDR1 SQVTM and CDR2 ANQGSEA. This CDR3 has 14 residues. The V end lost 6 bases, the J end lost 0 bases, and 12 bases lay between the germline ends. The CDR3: CSVSKGGSYNEQFF. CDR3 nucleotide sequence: TGCAGCGTCAGCAAGGGTGGCTCCTACAATGAGCAGTTCTTC.

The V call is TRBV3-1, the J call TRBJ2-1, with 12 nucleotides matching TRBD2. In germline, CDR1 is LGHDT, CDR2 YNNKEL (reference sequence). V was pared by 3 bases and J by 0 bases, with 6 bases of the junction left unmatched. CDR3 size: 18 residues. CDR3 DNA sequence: TGTGCCAGCAGCCAGGCTAAGACTAGCGGGAGCTCCTACAATGAGCAGTTCTTC. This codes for CASSQAKTSGSSYNEQFF.

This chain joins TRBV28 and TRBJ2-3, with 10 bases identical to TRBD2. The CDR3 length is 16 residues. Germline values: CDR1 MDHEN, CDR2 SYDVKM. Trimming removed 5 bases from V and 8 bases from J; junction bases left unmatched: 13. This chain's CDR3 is CASSLPGTSGDLTQYF. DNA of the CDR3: TGTGCCAGCAGTCTACCAGGAACTAGCGGGGACCTTACGCAGTATTTT.